The 32 T cell receptor beta chains below come from one sample, sequenced in a study of immune evolution from preneoplasia to lung adenocarcinoma. Repertoires were generated with immunoSEQ multiplex PCR, while TCRdb's copy carries only in-frame clones and drops some. In the table there are fewer than 7,500 clones, around 73% of which are singletons. The specimen was FFPE lung adenocarcinoma in situ tissue. The origin of the receptors is a donor aged 70 or over with lung adenocarcinoma.

The count of this clone is one. The rearrangement links TRBV9 to TRBJ2-6; 7 bases match TRBD1. Germline values: CDR1 SGDLS, CDR2 YYNGEE. V shed 5 bases and J 12 bases; nucleotides not matched to a gene: 11. The CDR3 covers 14 residues. CDR3 in amino acids: CASSYPMTGSVLTF. The CDR3 bases are TGTGCCAGCAGTTACCCAATGACAGGGTCCGTCCTGACTTTC.

The rearrangement uses TRBV20-1 and TRBJ2-1; a weak D match, TRBD1 (5 bases). The V end lost 3 bases, the J end lost 10 bases, and 10 bases lay between the germline ends. The germline CDR1 and CDR2 sequences are DFQATT and SNEGSKA (reference sequence). The CDR3 length is 11 residues. The CDR3 region has the DNA TGCAGTGCTAGTAGGGGTGGGGAGCAGTTCTTC. Protein sequence: CSASRGGEQFF.

The chain employs TRBV7-9 and TRBJ1-2; D is perhaps TRBD1 (6 bases). The ends were cut back, 4 bases at V and 5 bases at J, with 17 bases in the middle. The CDR3 spans 15 residues. Per germline, CDR1 SEHNR and CDR2 FQNEAQ (reference sequence). CDR3 sequence reads: CASSSPLGQGYGYTF. CDR3 DNA: TGTGCCAGCAGCTCACCGTTAGGGCAGGGGTATGGCTACACCTTC.

The chain joins TRBV10-3 to TRBJ2-7; 9 nucleotides line up with TRBD2. Germline CDR1 and CDR2: ENHRY and SYGVKD. V shed 3 bases, J shed 3 bases, and the junction held 9 bases outside the gene matches. This CDR3 is 16 amino acids long. CDR3 region: CAISEDPSGANYEQYF. The CDR3 DNA reads as TGTGCCATCAGTGAAGATCCTAGCGGGGCGAACTACGAGCAGTACTTC.

This clone was counted once. The chain joins TRBV9 to TRBJ2-2; 8 bases line up with TRBD2. The CDR3 is 16 amino acids. Germline V lookup: CDR1 SGDLS, CDR2 YYNGEE. The V segment lost 5 bases and the J segment 0 bases; nucleotides outside the gene matches: 6. CDR3: CASRKAGAPNTGELFF. The CDR3 region has the DNA TGTGCCAGCAGAAAAGCGGGGGCACCGAACACCGGGGAGCTGTTTTTT.

This clone was seen a single time. The rearrangement links TRBV30 to TRBJ1-5; 8 bases map to TRBD1. This CDR3 is 13 amino acids long. Germline V gene sequence: CDR1 GTSNPN, CDR2 SVGIG (reference sequence). The trim removed 3 bases at V and 11 bases at J, leaving 9 bases unmatched. DNA for the CDR3: TGTGCCTGGAGCGAACAGGGGGGGACGGCCCAGCATTTT. Protein: CAWSEQGGTAQHF.

The chain's CDR3 is CASSEGQGMAGELFF. The DNA of the CDR3 is TGCGCCAGCAGCGAGGGACAGGGAATGGCCGGGGAGCTGTTTTTT. The chain carries TRBV5-1 and TRBJ2-2, with 9 bases that match TRBD1. The germline gives CDR1 SGHRS, CDR2 YFSETQ. The CDR3 loop spans 15 amino acids. V gave up 4 bases and J gave up 6 bases; unmatched junction bases: 7.

This clone is deemed medium-sized. The chain recombines TRBV27 with TRBJ2-3; D is perhaps TRBD1 (6 bases). The CDR3 has 16 residues. Per the germline V gene, CDR1 is MNHEY and CDR2 is SMNVEV (reference sequence). The ends were cut back, 6 bases at V and 0 bases at J, with 16 bases in the middle. The CDR3 here is CASRPRTVTSTDTQYF. As DNA, the CDR3 is TGTGCCAGCAGACCTAGGACAGTTACTAGCACAGATACGCAGTATTTT.

The V call is TRBV2, the J call TRBJ2-1; D remains unclear. The CDR3 runs to 12 residues. V was trimmed by 3 bases and J by 0 bases, leaving 0 bases between them. Per germline, CDR1 SNHLY and CDR2 FYNNEI. CDR3 residues: CASSDSYNEQFF. DNA of the CDR3: TGTGCCAGCAGTGACTCCTACAATGAGCAGTTCTTC.

The V call is TRBV19, the J call TRBJ1-4, with 8 bases fitting TRBD1. This CDR3 is 14 amino acids long. The junction had 4 bases not matched to a gene; V was cut back by 2 bases and J by 8 bases. CDR1 LNHDA and CDR2 SQIVND come from the germline V gene (reference sequence). This chain's CDR3 is CASSISRGREKLFF. CDR3 sequence (DNA): TGTGCCAGTAGTATATCCAGGGGGCGAGAAAAACTGTTTTTT.

The chain combines TRBV7-2 with TRBJ2-1; D not certain. Germline loops: CDR1 SGHTA, CDR2 FQGNSA. The length of the CDR3 is 13 residues. V lost 6 bases, J lost 5 bases, and 11 bases lay in between. CDR3 coding DNA: TGTGCCAGCAGTCCTAGAGTGGACAATGAGCAGTTCTTC. Its protein is CASSPRVDNEQFF.

The chain recombines TRBV9 with TRBJ2-5; 13 bases agree with TRBD2. Germline trimming cut 3 bases from V and 5 bases from J; bases unmatched to any gene: 7. Germline values: CDR1 SGDLS, CDR2 YYNGEE. This CDR3 is 16 amino acids long. The CDR3, as DNA: TGTGCCAGCAGCGCTTGGACTAGCGGGAGTGGCGAGACCCAGTACTTC. The encoded protein is CASSAWTSGSGETQYF.

CDR3 region: CSARGYEQYF. The CDR3 DNA reads as TGCAGTGCTAGAGGGTACGAGCAGTACTTC. The chain employs TRBV20-1 and TRBJ2-7; D remains unclear. The germline gives CDR1 DFQATT, CDR2 SNEGSKA (reference sequence). Trimming pared 1 base from V and 4 bases from J, leaving 2 bases between. The CDR3 is 10 amino acids.

The CDR3 nucleotides are TGCGCCAGCAGCTTGCCGCTAGCGGGAACTGATACGCAGTATTTT. This codes for CASSLPLAGTDTQYF. This chain links TRBV5-1 with TRBJ2-3, with 9 bases matching TRBD2. CDR1 SGHRS and CDR2 YFSETQ come from the germline V gene. This CDR3 spans 15 amino acids. The J segment lost 6 bases and the V segment lost 1 base, leaving 6 bases of the junction unmatched. Drawing the rest from reference TRBV5-1 and TRBJ2-3, the complete variable domain is KAGVTQTPRYLIKTRGQQVTLSCSPISGHRSVSWYQQTPGQGLQFLFEYFSETQRNKGNFPGRFSGRQFSNSRSEMNVSTLELGDSALYLCASSLPLAGTDTQYFGPGTRLTVL.

This sequence joins TRBV19 and TRBJ2-7, with TRBD2 identical over 7 bases. CDR1 and CDR2 (germline): LNHDA, SQIVND (reference sequence). The ends lost 2 bases at V and 0 bases at J; junction bases unmatched: 1. CDR3 size: 14 residues. The CDR3 DNA reads as TGTGCCAGTAGTATAACTAGCGCCTCCTACGAGCAGTACTTC. Its translation is CASSITSASYEQYF.

The gene calls are TRBV4-2 and TRBJ1-2, with 8 bases that match TRBD1. Germline trimming cut 0 bases from V and 3 bases from J; bases unmatched to any gene: 6. Germline V gives CDR1 LGHNA, CDR2 YNFKEQ. CDR3 size: 16 residues. The CDR3 here is CASSQDRAGGYYGYTF. The CDR3 DNA reads as TGTGCCAGCAGCCAAGATCGGGCAGGGGGCTACTATGGCTACACCTTC.

The table lists this clone with a few counts. V gene TRBV10-3 combines with J gene TRBJ1-2; weak D call: TRBD1 (6 bases). The CDR3 is 13 amino acids. Germline-derived CDR1 and CDR2 are ENHRY and SYGVKD. V dropped 10 bases and J dropped 8 bases, with 20 bases sitting between them. CDR3 residues: CATYREVSLGYTF. The CDR3 nucleotides are TGTGCCACCTACAGGGAGGTAAGCCTCGGCTACACCTTC.

This rearrangement joins TRBV28 to TRBJ2-3; D is possibly TRBD1 (5 bases). CDR3 length: 14 amino acids. Per germline, CDR1 MDHEN and CDR2 SYDVKM. V lost 6 bases and J lost 1, with 11 bases in between. CDR3 loop: CASSTTVGTDTQYF. DNA of the CDR3: TGTGCCAGCAGCACGACAGTGGGCACAGATACGCAGTATTTT.

This clone was detected only once. The genes are TRBV5-1 and TRBJ2-2, with 13 bases that match TRBD2. This CDR3 comprises 19 residues. Losses at the gene ends were 3 bases for V and 0 bases for J; bases not matched to a gene: 8. From germline, CDR1 is SGHRS and CDR2 YFSETQ. CDR3 in DNA: TGCGCCAGCAGCTATGGACTAGCGGGAGCCGGTACGAACACCGGGGAGCTGTTTTTT. This gives the protein CASSYGLAGAGTNTGELFF.

The DNA for the CDR3 is TGTGCCAGCAGCGTAGAGGAGGGTCGAGCTTTCTTT. This sequence encodes CASSVEEGRAFF. V usage is TRBV9 and J usage is TRBJ1-1; the D is unclear. The CDR3 sequence is 12 residues long. V was shortened by 0 bases and J by 10 bases, with 10 bases between the two germline ends. Germline CDR1 reads SGDLS; CDR2 reads YYNGEE. The full variable domain, completed using reference TRBV9 and TRBJ1-1, is DSGVTQTPKHLITATGQRVTLRCSPRSGDLSVYWYQQSLDQGLQFLIQYYNGEERAKGNILERFSAQQFPDLHSELNLSSLELGDSALYFCASSVEEGRAFFGQGTRLTVV.

The chain couples TRBV29-1 to TRBJ2-7; D possibly corresponds to TRBD2 (7 bases). The germline CDR1 and CDR2 sequences are SQVTM and ANQGSEA. V lost 7 bases to trimming and J lost 0 bases, with 10 bases between them. The CDR3 is 12 residues long. This CDR3 reads CSAGGVSYEQYF. CDR3 DNA: TGCAGCGCGGGGGGCGTCTCCTACGAGCAGTACTTC.

The V gene is TRBV4-3, the J gene TRBJ2-7, with 7 bases that match TRBD2. The CDR3 runs to 17 residues. Trimming at V came to 1 base and at J to 0 bases, leaving 9 bases not matched to a gene. Germline loops: CDR1 LGHNA, CDR2 YSLEER. For the CDR3, the DNA is TGCGCCAGCAGCCAAGGTGGGGCTAGCGGCCTCTCCTACGAGCAGTACTTC. This encodes CASSQGGASGLSYEQYF.

As for this clone: The conserved phenylalanine or tryptophan is not found at the CDR3 terminus, so this likely reflects a read error. The DNA for the CDR3 is TGCGCCAGCAGCTTGTCCGGGGCGAACACTGAAGCTTTCCTT. Its translation: CASSLSGANTEAFL. The chain combines TRBV5-1 with TRBJ1-1, with D possibly matching TRBD1 (5 bases). The CDR3 covers 14 residues. Per the germline V gene, CDR1 is SGHRS and CDR2 is YFSETQ. V lost 1 base, J lost 1 base, and 8 bases lay in between.

The chain links TRBV7-8 to TRBJ2-3, with D maybe TRBD2 (6 bases). Trimming cost V 4 bases and J 5 bases, with 10 bases left between them. Germline V lookup: CDR1 SGHVS, CDR2 FQNEAQ. The CDR3 runs to 13 residues. The CDR3 protein is CASSSSGQDTQYF. Written as DNA, the CDR3 is TGTGCCAGCAGCTCCAGCGGGCAAGATACGCAGTATTTT.

This rearrangement joins TRBV28 to TRBJ2-1; the D gene is possibly TRBD1 (5 bases). Between the trimmed V and J ends, which lost 9 bases and 1 base, there was a span of 13 bases. Germline V gene data show CDR1 as MDHEN and CDR2 as SYDVKM. The CDR3 sequence is 14 residues long. The CDR3 sequence is CASWKTDSYNEQFF. The CDR3 DNA follows: TGTGCCAGTTGGAAGACAGATTCCTACAATGAGCAGTTCTTC.

The rearrangement links TRBV5-1 to TRBJ2-5; TRBD2 might be the D (6 bases). Trimming left V 3 bases short and J 3 bases short, with 12 bases between. The CDR3 is 14 residues long. Germline CDR1 reads SGHRS; CDR2 reads YFSETQ. The CDR3 DNA reads as TGCGCCAGCAGCTCGGCCTGGGAGGAAGAGACCCAGTACTTC. Protein: CASSSAWEEETQYF.

In its sample, this clone ranks as large. V gene TRBV6-6 combines with J gene TRBJ2-7, with D possibly being TRBD1 (6 bases). Germline V gene data show CDR1 as MNHNY and CDR2 as SVGAGI (reference sequence). V shed 2 bases and J shed 5 bases, with 13 bases lying between them. The length of the CDR3 is 14 residues. CDR3 sequence (DNA): TGTGCCAGCAGTTACGGCTCAGGGGATAACGAGCAGTACTTC. This sequence encodes CASSYGSGDNEQYF.

The chain has TRBV4-1 and TRBJ2-3, with D possibly TRBD1 on 5 matching bases. CDR3 length equals 16 residues. Trimming took 2 bases from V and 2 from J, leaving 14 bases between them. Germline assignment: CDR1 MGHRA and CDR2 YSYEKL. In DNA form, the CDR3 reads TGCGCCAGCAGCCAATCAAGGGGCAGAGCCACAGATACGCAGTATTTT. This gives the protein CASSQSRGRATDTQYF.

The CDR3 is CAWSEGGGGGNQPQHF. The CDR3, as DNA: TGTGCCTGGAGTGAGGGGGGAGGCGGGGGCAATCAGCCCCAGCATTTT. This rearrangement joins TRBV30 to TRBJ1-5; D may be TRBD1 (6 bases). The CDR3 is 16 residues long. Trimming shortened V by 1 base and J by 2 bases, and 15 bases separated the two germline ends. Germline V CDR1 and CDR2: GTSNPN, SVGIG (reference sequence).

The genes are TRBV7-9 and TRBJ1-2; 7 bases map to TRBD1. Germline V gene data show CDR1 as SEHNR and CDR2 as FQNEAQ (reference sequence). This CDR3 has 13 amino acids. The junction had 3 bases not matched to a gene; V was cut back by 0 bases and J by 8 bases. CDR3 sequence reads: CASSLAGTAGYTF. Here the CDR3 DNA reads TGTGCCAGCAGCTTAGCCGGGACAGCCGGCTACACCTTC.

The V call is TRBV11-2, the J call TRBJ1-5; no reliable D call. Germline-derived CDR1 and CDR2 are SGHAT and FQNNGV. This CDR3 region has 16 residues. V lost 0 bases to trimming and J lost 2 bases, with 11 bases between them. CDR3 region: CASSLDGRQGNQPQHF. Here the CDR3 DNA reads TGTGCCAGCAGCTTAGATGGCAGACAAGGCAATCAGCCCCAGCATTTT.

The CDR3 bases are TGTGCCAGCAGTTACCACAGGGACAGTATGCTTGGCTACACCTTC. It yields the protein CASSYHRDSMLGYTF. This rearrangement joins TRBV6-5 to TRBJ1-2; TRBD1 matches at 7 bases. CDR1 is MNHEY, CDR2 SVGAGI, per germline. This CDR3 contains 15 residues. V lost 2 bases, J lost 7 bases, and 10 bases stayed unmatched.